Here is one T cell receptor (beta chain) with its context. Its antigen is currently unknown. Data came from immunoSEQ multiplex PCR; TCRdb stores just in-frame clones and leaves some out. Here the sample spans under 5,500 clones, 50% to 70% being singletons. With V trimmed by 5 bases and J by 4 bases, 16 bases remained unmatched. Germline V gene data show CDR1 as LGHNA and CDR2 as YNFKEQ. CDR3 length: 18 residues. The data originate from a study of PD-1 blockade in classical Hodgkin lymphoma. Background on the study: Patients had nivolumab dosed at 3 mg/kg, delivered intravenously every 2 weeks. General observations from the study: By cycle point C4D1, TCR diversity had risen significantly in CD4+ cells (but not CD8+ cells). There remain no defined causes for the repertoire differences, which possibly reflect disease activity or prior therapy. Newly diagnosed patients were reported to start with lower TCR diversity than healthy donors.

Relapses following autologous stem cell transplantation were seen in all patients, with brentuximab vedotin exposure varying. This clonotype was obtained from a human donor with classical Hodgkin lymphoma. The sample in question was peripheral blood mononuclear cells (PBMCs), obtained at baseline. The genes are TRBV4-2 and TRBJ1-2; 10 bases agree with TRBD1. The CDR3 loop reads CASSTESPLGQGGYGYTF. In nucleotides, the CDR3 is TGTGCCAGCAGCACGGAATCCCCTCTTGGACAGGGGGGCTATGGCTACACCTTC.